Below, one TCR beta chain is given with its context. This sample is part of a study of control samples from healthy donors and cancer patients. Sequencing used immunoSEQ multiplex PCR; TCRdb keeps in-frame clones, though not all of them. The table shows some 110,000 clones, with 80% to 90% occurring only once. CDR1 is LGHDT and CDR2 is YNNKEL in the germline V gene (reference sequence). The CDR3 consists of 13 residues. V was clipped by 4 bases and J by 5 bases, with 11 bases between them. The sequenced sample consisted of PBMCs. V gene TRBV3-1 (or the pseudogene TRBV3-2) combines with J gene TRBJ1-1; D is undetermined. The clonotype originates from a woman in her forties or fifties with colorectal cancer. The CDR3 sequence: CASSRNKGTEAFF. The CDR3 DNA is TGTGCCAGCAGCCGGAATAAGGGAACTGAAGCTTTCTTT.